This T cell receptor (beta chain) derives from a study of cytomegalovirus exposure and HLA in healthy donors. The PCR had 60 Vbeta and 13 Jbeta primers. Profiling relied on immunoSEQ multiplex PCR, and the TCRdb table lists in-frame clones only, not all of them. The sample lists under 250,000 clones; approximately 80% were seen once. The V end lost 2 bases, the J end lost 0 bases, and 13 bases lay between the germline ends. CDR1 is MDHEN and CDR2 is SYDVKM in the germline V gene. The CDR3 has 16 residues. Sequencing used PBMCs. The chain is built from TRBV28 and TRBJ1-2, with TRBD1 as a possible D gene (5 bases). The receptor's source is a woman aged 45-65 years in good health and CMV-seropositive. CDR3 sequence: CASSLGGVGANYGYTF. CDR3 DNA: TGTGCCAGCAGTTTAGGGGGGGTGGGGGCTAACTATGGCTACACCTTC.